This T cell receptor (beta chain) is from a study of human T cells and chemical hapten exposure. TCRdb ran MiXCR on the RACE reads and lists one entry per CDR3 protein. Of around 160,000 distinct CDR3 sequences in the sample, 14% are singletons; the top ten hold 1.7%. Trimming pared 2 bases from V and 0 bases from J, leaving 11 bases between. This CDR3 is 16 amino acids long. Germline assignment: CDR1 SGHTS and CDR2 YDEGEE. Stated time point: patch test 1, 2 weeks after DPC sensitization. As to treatment: therapeutic diphenylcyclopropenone sensitization with weekly scalp DPC. Ahead of each patch test application, blood was drawn.

The chain links TRBV5-8 to TRBJ2-2; either TRBD1 or TRBD2 may supply D (6 bases each). Sequencing was performed on whole blood, taken in connection with sensitization to the hapten diphenylcyclopropenone (DPC). The receptor comes from a woman aged 25 to 39 with alopecia areata. Some clones in this sample may be carry-over from other donors' samples. The CDR3 DNA reads TGTGCCAGCAGCTTTGGAGGGGGAGCGAACACCGGGGAGCTGTTTTTT. Translated, it gives CASSFGGGANTGELFF.